The 20 T cell receptor beta chains listed next were all sequenced from one sample in a study of blood T cell repertoires in COVID-19. Profiling relied on immunoSEQ multiplex PCR, and the TCRdb table lists in-frame clones only, not all of them. Among about 230,000 clones, approximately 90% were seen once, and the ten largest hold 10% to 13%. The source material was PBMCs or T cells enriched from blood (not recorded which). The receptor source for this set is a man aged 25 to 45 who had recovered from COVID-19.

The V gene is TRBV5-1, the J gene TRBJ1-2; possibly TRBD1 for D (6 bases). CDR3 size: 12 residues. Germline V gives CDR1 SGHRS, CDR2 YFSETQ. V lost 3 bases, J lost 8 bases, and 11 bases lay in between. The CDR3 DNA follows: TGCGCCAGCAGCTCAGGGGATGTGGGCTACACCTTC. Residues: CASSSGDVGYTF. The full variable domain, with the rest looked up from reference TRBV5-1 and TRBJ1-2, is KAGVTQTPRYLIKTRGQQVTLSCSPISGHRSVSWYQQTPGQGLQFLFEYFSETQRNKGNFPGRFSGRQFSNSRSEMNVSTLELGDSALYLCASSSGDVGYTFGSGTRLTVV.

The V gene is TRBV3-1 (or the pseudogene TRBV3-2), the J gene TRBJ1-4; TRBD1 matches at 9 bases. The CDR3 sequence is 15 residues long. Unmatched junction bases numbered 9, after V lost 7 bases and J lost 6 bases. Germline CDR1 LGHDT, CDR2 YNNKEL (reference sequence). The CDR3 loop is CASTRSGTGYEKLFF. The DNA for the CDR3 is TGTGCCAGCACCCGATCCGGGACAGGGTATGAAAAACTGTTTTTT.

The J gene is TRBJ2-1, the V gene TRBV5-4; TRBD2 aligns across 10 bases. Germline V gives CDR1 SGHNT, CDR2 YYREEE (reference sequence). CDR3 length: 15 amino acids. V lost 4 bases, J lost 4 bases, and 5 bases stayed unmatched. The CDR3 bases are TGTGCCAGCAGCCCTCTGACTAGCGGGTACAATGAGCAGTTCTTC. Its protein is CASSPLTSGYNEQFF.

The chain uses TRBV5-5 and TRBJ1-2; the match to TRBD1 covers 10 bases. Germline V gene data show CDR1 as SGHKS and CDR2 as YYEKEE (reference sequence). The CDR3 contains 15 residues. Losses at the gene ends were 4 bases for V and 6 bases for J; bases not matched to a gene: 9. This CDR3 reads CASSPGQGSGDGYTF. CDR3 nucleotide sequence: TGTGCCAGCAGCCCGGGACAGGGGAGCGGTGATGGCTACACCTTC.

The chain recombines TRBV2 with TRBJ2-3, with TRBD2 as a possible D gene (5 bases). V lost 8 bases, J lost 2 bases, and 14 bases lay in between. CDR3 size: 14 residues. Germline-derived CDR1 and CDR2 are SNHLY and FYNNEI. The CDR3 protein is CASRSQTNTDTQYF. CDR3 in DNA: TGTGCCAGCCGTAGCCAGACTAACACAGATACGCAGTATTTT.

V usage is TRBV5-1 and J usage is TRBJ2-5; 10 nucleotides agree with TRBD1. J lost 4 bases, V lost 0 bases, and 6 bases had no gene match. Germline lookup yields CDR1 SGHRS and CDR2 YFSETQ. This CDR3 spans 16 amino acids. The CDR3 is CASSLAGTGAIETQYF. The DNA for the CDR3 is TGCGCCAGCAGCTTGGCCGGGACAGGGGCGATAGAGACCCAGTACTTC. Complete variable domain (other parts from reference TRBV5-1 and TRBJ2-5): KAGVTQTPRYLIKTRGQQVTLSCSPISGHRSVSWYQQTPGQGLQFLFEYFSETQRNKGNFPGRFSGRQFSNSRSEMNVSTLELGDSALYLCASSLAGTGAIETQYFGPGTRLLVL.

A few counts support this clone. The V and J genes are TRBV28 and TRBJ2-7; the D gene is possibly TRBD1 (6 bases). The CDR3 contains 18 residues. Germline loops: CDR1 MDHEN, CDR2 SYDVKM. Trimming left V 4 bases short and J 1 base short, with 23 bases between. Here the CDR3 DNA reads TGTGCCAGCAGTTACCCGCAGAGGGGGAGCCGCCAATCCTACGAGCAGTACTTC. This translates into CASSYPQRGSRQSYEQYF.

In the case of this clone: Within the sample, other DNA sequences also encode this same CDR3. The CDR3 protein is CASGGQGINQPQHF. The CDR3 DNA is TGTGCCAGCGGGGGACAGGGGATAAATCAGCCCCAGCATTTT. This chain connects TRBV2 to TRBJ1-5; 10 bases align to TRBD1. V gave up 8 bases and J gave up 4 bases; unmatched junction bases: 5. This CDR3 has 14 residues. Germline V lookup: CDR1 SNHLY, CDR2 FYNNEI.

This clone was picked up a small number of times. The junction departs from the called germline gene at one end, perhaps through a read error. This CDR3 is also generated by other DNA sequences in the sample. The chain carries TRBV7-4 and TRBJ1-5; TRBD1 is a possible D gene (5 bases). Germline loops: CDR1 SGHVT, CDR2 SQSDAQ. The CDR3 loop spans 17 amino acids. The chain's CDR3 is CATSDAYGGGSNQPQHF. CDR3 DNA sequence: TGCGCCACCAGCGACGCATACGGGGGGGGGAGCAATCAGCCCCAGCATTTT.

The gene calls are TRBV3-1 (or the pseudogene TRBV3-2) and TRBJ1-2; D might be TRBD1 (5 bases). The CDR3 totals 14 residues. The V gene lost 0 bases and the J gene lost 4 bases, with 9 bases spanning the gap. Germline V gene lookup returns CDR1 LGHDT and CDR2 YNNKEL (reference sequence). The CDR3 spells CASSQEVGVYGYTF. The CDR3 DNA follows: TGTGCCAGCAGCCAAGAGGTAGGGGTCTATGGCTACACCTTC.

The chain combines TRBV12-3 or TRBV12-4 with TRBJ2-7; perhaps TRBD2 as D (6 bases). Trimming took off 6 bases at V and 3 bases at J, with 9 bases between the two ends. CDR3 size: 12 residues. This CDR3 is CASSPEGYEQYF. The CDR3, as DNA: TGTGCCAGCAGCCCGGAGGGCTACGAGCAGTACTTC.

The rearrangement uses TRBV7-6 and TRBJ2-5, with 9 nucleotides matching TRBD2. V lost 2 bases, J lost 0 bases, and 13 bases stayed unmatched. The V gene's germline CDR1 is SGHVS and CDR2 FNYEAQ. CDR3 size: 19 residues. The CDR3 DNA reads TGTGCCAGCAGCTTAAGTGTGAAAGGACTAGCGACTTACCAAGAGACCCAGTACTTC. Protein sequence: CASSLSVKGLATYQETQYF. Full variable domain (missing parts from reference TRBV7-6 and TRBJ2-5): GAGVSQSPRYKVTKRGQDVALRCDPISGHVSLYWYRQALGQGPEFLTYFNYEAQQDKSGLPNDRFSAERPEGSISTLTIQRTEQRDSAMYRCASSLSVKGLATYQETQYFGPGTRLLVL.

DNA of the CDR3: TGTGCCAGCAGCTTAAGCAGACTAGTTGCAACTAATGAAAAACTGTTTTTT. Protein: CASSLSRLVATNEKLFF. The genes are TRBV7-8 and TRBJ1-4; no clear D gene. Germline V gene sequence: CDR1 SGHVS, CDR2 FQNEAQ. The CDR3 sequence is 17 residues long. V was shortened by 2 bases and J by 0 bases, with 13 bases between the two germline ends.

The V gene is TRBV7-9, the J gene TRBJ1-2; D gene unclear. CDR1 is SEHNR and CDR2 is FQNEAQ in the germline V gene (reference sequence). Trimming left V 1 base short and J 8 bases short, with 17 bases between. The CDR3 sequence is 15 residues long. Here the CDR3 reads CASSLGAEEERGYTF. In DNA, the CDR3 is TGTGCCAGCAGCTTAGGGGCAGAGGAGGAGCGGGGCTACACCTTC.

The CDR3 is CASSEFRGSPLHF. Here the CDR3 DNA reads TGTGCCAGCAGCGAGTTTCGGGGGTCACCCCTCCACTTT. The chain links TRBV9 to TRBJ1-6; D possibly corresponds to TRBD1 (5 bases). V dropped 3 bases and J dropped 10 bases, with 11 bases sitting between them. CDR3 length: 13 amino acids. Germline assignment: CDR1 SGDLS and CDR2 YYNGEE.

This clone came up once. This rearrangement joins TRBV15 to TRBJ2-3, with D possibly matching TRBD2 (5 bases). This CDR3 has 15 residues. The germline V and J ends were trimmed by 0 bases and 6 bases, with 13 bases remaining between them. Germline lookup yields CDR1 LNHNV and CDR2 YYDKDF (reference sequence). The CDR3 is CATSRDRTRVDTQYF. CDR3 DNA: TGTGCCACCAGCAGAGATAGAACTAGAGTGGATACGCAGTATTTT.

The chain couples TRBV11-1 to TRBJ1-2; D unresolved. V shed 10 bases and J shed 2 bases, with 17 bases lying between them. There are 14 residues in the CDR3. CDR1 is SGHAT, CDR2 FQDESV, per germline (reference sequence). The CDR3 DNA follows: TGTGCCACCAAACCCAGGACTTCCAACTATGGCTACACCTTC. It is translated as CATKPRTSNYGYTF.

The gene calls are TRBV30 and TRBJ1-5; a weak D match, TRBD1 (5 bases). With 0 bases removed from V and 4 bases from J, the gap between germline ends came to 10 bases. The CDR3 runs to 14 residues. Germline values: CDR1 GTSNPN, CDR2 SVGIG (reference sequence). CDR3 in DNA: TGTGCCTGGAGTGTACGGAAGGGGAATCAGCCCCAGCATTTT. Protein: CAWSVRKGNQPQHF.

This clone appeared a single time. The chain employs TRBV5-5 and TRBJ2-7; 12 nucleotides agree with TRBD1. Trimming removed 2 bases from V and 0 bases from J; junction bases left unmatched: 3. CDR3 length equals 16 residues. Germline V gives CDR1 SGHKS, CDR2 YYEKEE (reference sequence). This CDR3 reads CASSLLGQGASYEQYF. The CDR3 nucleotides read TGTGCCAGCAGCTTACTGGGACAGGGGGCCTCCTACGAGCAGTACTTC. Full variable domain (outside the CDR3, taken from reference TRBV5-5 and TRBJ2-7): DAGVTQSPTHLIKTRGQQVTLRCSPISGHKSVSWYQQVLGQGPQFIFQYYEKEERGRGNFPDRFSARQFPNYSSELNVNALLLGDSALYLCASSLLGQGASYEQYFGPGTRLTVT.

V usage is TRBV28 and J usage is TRBJ2-2; TRBD2 agrees at 10 bases. Germline V lookup: CDR1 MDHEN, CDR2 SYDVKM. The CDR3 covers 15 residues. The trim removed 7 bases at V and 0 bases at J, leaving 2 bases unmatched. CDR3 sequence: CASISGGTNTGELFF. The CDR3 bases are TGTGCCAGCATTAGCGGGGGGACGAACACCGGGGAGCTGTTTTTT.